Each of the 14 T cell receptor beta chains below was sequenced from the same sample in a study of sequential checkpoint blockade in melanoma (dated by TCRdb to the late 2010s). Library preparation was by the immunoSEQ multiplex PCR assay. TCRdb took this table from immuneACCESS and kept in-frame rearrangements with V and J called. Such tables lack part of the clones; where checked against another copy, unresolved V genes explain under half of the gap, and the rest is unexplained. A total of more than 15,000 clones appear in this sample, roughly 70% of them only once. The leading ten clones occupy roughly 11% of the sample. This specimen's treatment or condition label, interpreted: randomized to nivolumab then ipilimumab (arm A) or the reverse (arm B). Sequencing used CD8+ T cells sorted from blood (inferred from file names), obtained from a patient given nivolumab and ipilimumab in sequence. These receptors were taken from a human donor with melanoma.

The rearrangement joins TRBV6-1 to TRBJ2-6; 7 bases fit TRBD1. The junction had 4 bases not matched to a gene; V was cut back by 5 bases and J by 3 bases. Germline V gene sequence: CDR1 MNHNS, CDR2 SASEGT. The CDR3 extends over 15 amino acids. This CDR3 reads CASSPTGIGANVLTF. In DNA form, the CDR3 reads TGTGCCAGCAGTCCGACAGGGATTGGGGCCAACGTCCTGACTTTC.

The chain carries TRBV7-9 and TRBJ2-5; D perhaps matches TRBD2 (5 bases). The J call is in doubt because the DNA end fits TRBJ2-7 better. Germline V gene data show CDR1 as SEHNR and CDR2 as FQNEAQ (reference sequence). The CDR3 contains 14 residues. The CDR3 nucleotides read TGTGCCAGCAGCGGCGGGCAGTCCCCGTACGAGCAGTACTTC. Residues: CASSGGQSPYEQYF.

V usage is TRBV5-4 and J usage is TRBJ1-1; 8 bases map to TRBD1. The V gene's germline CDR1 is SGHNT and CDR2 YYREEE (reference sequence). CDR3 size: 12 residues. V lost 0 bases to trimming and J lost 8 bases; unmatched junction nucleotides: 0. CDR3 loop: CASSLGDREAFF. Here the CDR3 DNA reads TGTGCCAGCAGCTTGGGGGACAGGGAAGCTTTCTTT.

V and J are TRBV11-1 and TRBJ2-3; the D gene is possibly TRBD1 (5 bases). This CDR3 comprises 15 residues. CDR1 is SGHAT and CDR2 is FQDESV in the germline V gene (reference sequence). Trimming cost V 6 bases and J 1 base, with 14 bases left between them. This CDR3 reads CASSIETVRTDTQYF. Here the CDR3 DNA reads TGTGCCAGCAGTATCGAGACAGTTCGCACAGATACGCAGTATTTT.

The chain couples TRBV9 to TRBJ2-1; 8 bases are shared with TRBD1. Germline CDR1 SGDLS, CDR2 YYNGEE. The junction had 4 bases not matched to a gene; V was cut back by 4 bases and J by 7 bases. This CDR3 has 13 amino acids. The CDR3 protein is CASSLTGGNEQFF. The CDR3 nucleotides are TGTGCCAGCAGCCTTACAGGGGGAAATGAGCAGTTCTTC.

By share, this clone ranks as medium-sized. This rearrangement joins TRBV15 to TRBJ2-7; TRBD1 matches at 8 bases. J gave up 5 bases and V 3 bases, and 9 bases lay outside the gene matches. Per germline, CDR1 LNHNV and CDR2 YYDKDF (reference sequence). The CDR3 covers 15 residues. CDR3 residues: CATSRSDRGRDEQYF. The DNA of the CDR3 is TGTGCCACCAGCAGGTCAGACAGGGGACGGGACGAGCAGTACTTC. Variable domain in full (rest from reference TRBV15 and TRBJ2-7): DAMVIQNPRYQVTQFGKPVTLSCSQTLNHNVMYWYQQKSSQAPKLLFHYYDKDFNNEADTPDNFQSRRPNTSFCFLDIRSPGLGDTAMYLCATSRSDRGRDEQYFGPGTRLTVT.

The J gene is TRBJ1-2, the V gene TRBV27, with TRBD1 matching over 7 bases. CDR3 length: 13 amino acids. Per germline, CDR1 MNHEY and CDR2 SMNVEV (reference sequence). The V segment lost 3 bases and the J segment 6 bases; nucleotides outside the gene matches: 4. The CDR3 nucleotides are TGTGCCAGCAGTTTTTACGACAGGGATGGCTACACCTTC. Encoded protein: CASSFYDRDGYTF.

The CDR3 nucleotides read TGTGCCAGCAGCGTACTCTCAGGATATGGCTACACCTTC. Translating gives CASSVLSGYGYTF. The chain joins TRBV5-8 to TRBJ1-2, with D unclear. The germline V gene encodes CDR1 SGHTS and CDR2 YDEGEE. With 4 bases removed from V and 5 bases from J, the gap between germline ends came to 12 bases. This CDR3 is built from 13 residues.

This clone was seen once. The chain combines TRBV27 with TRBJ2-7; TRBD2 matches 11 bases. The V segment lost 6 bases and the J segment 2 bases; nucleotides outside the gene matches: 3. The CDR3 length is 14 residues. Looked up from germline, CDR1 is MNHEY and CDR2 is SMNVEV (reference sequence). For the CDR3, the DNA is TGTGCCAGCAGCGGGACTAGCGGCCCCTACGAGCAGTACTTC. It encodes CASSGTSGPYEQYF.

This clone showed up just once. V gene TRBV30 combines with J gene TRBJ2-2; weak D call: TRBD1 (6 bases). Germline assignment: CDR1 GTSNPN and CDR2 SVGIG (reference sequence). The ends were cut back, 0 bases at V and 6 bases at J, with 8 bases in the middle. The CDR3 contains 13 residues. CDR3 sequence reads: CAWSVAGAGELFF. The CDR3 coding sequence is TGTGCCTGGAGTGTAGCAGGGGCCGGGGAGCTGTTTTTT.

This clone was recorded once. This chain uses TRBV27 with TRBJ2-1; 12 bases fit TRBD2. CDR1 is MNHEY, CDR2 SMNVEV, per germline (reference sequence). V lost 2 bases to trimming and J lost 8 bases; unmatched junction nucleotides: 7. CDR3 length equals 16 residues. The CDR3 coding sequence is TGTGCCAGCAGTTTAAGGCTAGCGGGAGGGCCAGATGAGCAGTTCTTC. Its protein is CASSLRLAGGPDEQFF.

This clone was counted a single time. The chain combines TRBV5-5 with TRBJ1-5; TRBD1 matches 7 bases. Germline CDR1 is SGHKS and CDR2 is YYEKEE (reference sequence). V lost 4 bases, J lost 7 bases, and 11 bases stayed unmatched. The CDR3 runs to 15 residues. CDR3 residues: CASSPRGTGVQPQHF. CDR3 nucleotide sequence: TGTGCCAGCAGCCCGAGAGGCACAGGGGTCCAGCCCCAGCATTTT.

The genes are TRBV14 and TRBJ2-1; 8 bases align to TRBD2. From germline, CDR1 is SGHDN and CDR2 FVKESK. CDR3 length equals 17 residues. J gave up 6 bases and V 2 bases, and 12 bases lay outside the gene matches. CDR3 amino acids: CASSQPPSSGSFNEQFF. The CDR3 DNA is TGTGCCAGCAGCCAACCACCTTCAAGCGGGAGTTTCAATGAGCAGTTCTTC.

The chain carries TRBV5-5 and TRBJ2-7, with 7 bases identical to TRBD1. Germline CDR1 SGHKS, CDR2 YYEKEE (reference sequence). Germline trimming cut 2 bases from V and 3 bases from J; bases unmatched to any gene: 5. The CDR3 has 14 residues. This CDR3 reads CASSFEQGIYEQYF. DNA for the CDR3: TGTGCCAGCAGCTTTGAACAGGGGATCTACGAGCAGTACTTC.